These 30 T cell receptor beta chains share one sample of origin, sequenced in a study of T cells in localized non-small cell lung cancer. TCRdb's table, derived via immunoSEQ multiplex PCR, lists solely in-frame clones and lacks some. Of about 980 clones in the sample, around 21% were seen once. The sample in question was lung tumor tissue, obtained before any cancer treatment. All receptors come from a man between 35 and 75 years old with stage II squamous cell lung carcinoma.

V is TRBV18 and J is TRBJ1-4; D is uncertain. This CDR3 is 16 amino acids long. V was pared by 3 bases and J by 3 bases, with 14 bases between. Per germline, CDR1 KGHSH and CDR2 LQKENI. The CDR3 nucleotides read TGTGCCAGCTCACCGGCCGTCGCGGCGGCTAATGAAAAACTGTTTTTT. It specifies CASSPAVAAANEKLFF. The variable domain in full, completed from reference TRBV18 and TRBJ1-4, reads NAGVMQNPRHLVRRRGQEARLRCSPMKGHSHVYWYRQLPEEGLKFMVYLQKENIIDESGMPKERFSAEFPKEGPSILRIQQVVRGDSAAYFCASSPAVAAANEKLFFGSGTQLSVL.

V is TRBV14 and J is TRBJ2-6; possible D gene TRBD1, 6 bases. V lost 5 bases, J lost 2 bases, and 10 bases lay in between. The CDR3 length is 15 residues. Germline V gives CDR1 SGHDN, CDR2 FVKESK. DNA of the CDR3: TGTGCCAGCAGCGCTCAGGGGACTGGGGCCAACGTCCTGACTTTC. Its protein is CASSAQGTGANVLTF.

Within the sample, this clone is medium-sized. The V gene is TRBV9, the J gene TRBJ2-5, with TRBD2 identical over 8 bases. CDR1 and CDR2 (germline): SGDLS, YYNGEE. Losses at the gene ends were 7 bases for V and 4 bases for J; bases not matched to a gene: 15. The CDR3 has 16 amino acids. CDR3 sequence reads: CASSGIAGRATETQYF. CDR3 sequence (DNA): TGTGCCAGCTCTGGGATAGCGGGACGGGCTACAGAGACCCAGTACTTC.

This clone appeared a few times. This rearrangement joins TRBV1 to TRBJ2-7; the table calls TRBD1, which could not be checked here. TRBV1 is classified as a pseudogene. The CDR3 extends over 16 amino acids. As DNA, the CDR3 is TGCGCCAGCAGCCAAGATCCCGGGACAGGGTCCTACGAGCAGTACTTC. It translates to CASSQDPGTGSYEQYF.

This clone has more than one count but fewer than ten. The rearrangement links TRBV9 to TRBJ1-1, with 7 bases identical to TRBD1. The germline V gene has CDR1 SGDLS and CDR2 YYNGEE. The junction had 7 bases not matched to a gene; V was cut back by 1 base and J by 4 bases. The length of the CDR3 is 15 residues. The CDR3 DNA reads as TGTGCCAGCAGCGTAACAGGGGCGGGAGGCACTGAAGCTTTCTTT. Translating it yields CASSVTGAGGTEAFF.

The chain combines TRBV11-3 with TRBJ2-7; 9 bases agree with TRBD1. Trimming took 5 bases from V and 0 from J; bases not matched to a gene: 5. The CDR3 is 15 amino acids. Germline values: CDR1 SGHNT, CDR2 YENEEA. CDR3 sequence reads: CASSPDRGSSYEQYF. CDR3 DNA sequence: TGTGCCAGCAGCCCGGACAGGGGTAGCTCCTACGAGCAGTACTTC. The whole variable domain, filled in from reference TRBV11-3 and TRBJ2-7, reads EAGVVQSPRYKIIEKKQPVAFWCNPISGHNTLYWYLQNLGQGPELLIRYENEEAVDDSQLPKDRFSAERLKGVDSTLKIQPAELGDSAVYLCASSPDRGSSYEQYFGPGTRLTVT.

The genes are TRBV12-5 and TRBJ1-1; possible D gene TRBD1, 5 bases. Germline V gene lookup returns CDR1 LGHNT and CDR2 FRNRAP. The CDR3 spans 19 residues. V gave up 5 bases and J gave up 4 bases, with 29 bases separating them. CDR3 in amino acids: CASGEGAGTRGFRTTEAFF. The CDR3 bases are TGTGCTAGTGGTGAAGGGGCCGGGACGAGAGGGTTTCGGACCACTGAAGCTTTCTTT.

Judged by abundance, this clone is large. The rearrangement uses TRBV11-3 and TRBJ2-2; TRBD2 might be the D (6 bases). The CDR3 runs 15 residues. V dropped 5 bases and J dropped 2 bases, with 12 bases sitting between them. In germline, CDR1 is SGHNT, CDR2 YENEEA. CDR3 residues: CASSPGLANTGELFF. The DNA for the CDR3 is TGTGCCAGCAGCCCGGGACTGGCTAACACCGGGGAGCTGTTTTTT.

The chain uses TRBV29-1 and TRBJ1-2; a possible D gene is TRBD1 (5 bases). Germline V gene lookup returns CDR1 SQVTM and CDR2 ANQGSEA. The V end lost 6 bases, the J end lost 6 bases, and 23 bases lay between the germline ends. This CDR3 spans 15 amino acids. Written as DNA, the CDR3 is TGCAGCGTGAGGCGAGGCGGCAGGGAAGGCGATGGCTACACCTTC. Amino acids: CSVRRGGREGDGYTF.

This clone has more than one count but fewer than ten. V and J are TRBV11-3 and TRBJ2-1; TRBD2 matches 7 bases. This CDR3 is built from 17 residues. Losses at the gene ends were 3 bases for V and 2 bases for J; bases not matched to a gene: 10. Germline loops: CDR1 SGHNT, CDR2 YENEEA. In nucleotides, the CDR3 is TGTGCCAGCAGCTTTCCTCTAGCGGAGTTCACCTACAATGAGCAGTTCTTC. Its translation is CASSFPLAEFTYNEQFF. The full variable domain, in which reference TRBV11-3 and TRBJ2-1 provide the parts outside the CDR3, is EAGVVQSPRYKIIEKKQPVAFWCNPISGHNTLYWYLQNLGQGPELLIRYENEEAVDDSQLPKDRFSAERLKGVDSTLKIQPAELGDSAVYLCASSFPLAEFTYNEQFFGPGTRLTVL.

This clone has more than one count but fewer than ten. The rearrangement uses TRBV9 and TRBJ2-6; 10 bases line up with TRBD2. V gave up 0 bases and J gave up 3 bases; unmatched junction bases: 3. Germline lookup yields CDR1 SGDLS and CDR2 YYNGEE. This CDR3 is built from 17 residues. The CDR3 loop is CASSVEASGSGANVLTF. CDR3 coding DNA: TGTGCCAGCAGCGTAGAGGCTAGCGGGAGTGGGGCCAACGTCCTGACTTTC.

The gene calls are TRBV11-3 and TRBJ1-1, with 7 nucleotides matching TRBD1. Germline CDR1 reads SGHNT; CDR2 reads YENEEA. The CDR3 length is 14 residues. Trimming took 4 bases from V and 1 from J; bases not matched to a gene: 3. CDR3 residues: CASSSQGTNTEAFF. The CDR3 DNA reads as TGTGCCAGCAGCTCACAGGGGACGAACACTGAAGCTTTCTTT. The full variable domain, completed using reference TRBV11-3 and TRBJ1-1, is EAGVVQSPRYKIIEKKQPVAFWCNPISGHNTLYWYLQNLGQGPELLIRYENEEAVDDSQLPKDRFSAERLKGVDSTLKIQPAELGDSAVYLCASSSQGTNTEAFFGQGTRLTVV.

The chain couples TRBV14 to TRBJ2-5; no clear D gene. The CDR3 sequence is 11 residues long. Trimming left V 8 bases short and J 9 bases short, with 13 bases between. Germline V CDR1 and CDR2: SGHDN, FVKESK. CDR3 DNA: TGTGCCAGCTCACCCTCGGGCCCCCAGTACTTC. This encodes CASSPSGPQYF.

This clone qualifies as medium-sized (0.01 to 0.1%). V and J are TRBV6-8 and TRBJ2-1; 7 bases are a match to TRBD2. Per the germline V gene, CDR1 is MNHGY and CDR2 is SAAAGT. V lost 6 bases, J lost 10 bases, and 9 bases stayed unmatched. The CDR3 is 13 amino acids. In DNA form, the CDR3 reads TGTGCCAGCAGACTACTCGGGGAGGGGGAGCAGTTCTTC. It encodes CASRLLGEGEQFF.

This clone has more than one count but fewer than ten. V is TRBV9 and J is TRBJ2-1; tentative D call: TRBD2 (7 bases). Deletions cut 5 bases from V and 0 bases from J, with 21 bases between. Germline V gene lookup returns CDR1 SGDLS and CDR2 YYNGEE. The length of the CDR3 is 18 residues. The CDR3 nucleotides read TGTGCCAGCAGTGTCTCCGTAAAGGGGGGGAGCTCCTACAATGAGCAGTTCTTC. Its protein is CASSVSVKGGSSYNEQFF.

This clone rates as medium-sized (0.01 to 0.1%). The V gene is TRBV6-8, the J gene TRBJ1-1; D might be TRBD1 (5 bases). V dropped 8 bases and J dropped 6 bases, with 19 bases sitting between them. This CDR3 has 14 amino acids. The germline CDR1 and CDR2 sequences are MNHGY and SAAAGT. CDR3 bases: TGTGCCAGCGTACAGGACGTGGAGGGACCTGAAGCTTTCTTT. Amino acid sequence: CASVQDVEGPEAFF.

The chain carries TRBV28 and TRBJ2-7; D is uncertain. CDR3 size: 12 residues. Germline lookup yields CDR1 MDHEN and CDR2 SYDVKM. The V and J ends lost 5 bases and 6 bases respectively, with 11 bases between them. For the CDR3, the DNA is TGTGCCAGCAGTCCCCCGGGTTGCGAGCAGTACTTC. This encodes CASSPPGCEQYF.

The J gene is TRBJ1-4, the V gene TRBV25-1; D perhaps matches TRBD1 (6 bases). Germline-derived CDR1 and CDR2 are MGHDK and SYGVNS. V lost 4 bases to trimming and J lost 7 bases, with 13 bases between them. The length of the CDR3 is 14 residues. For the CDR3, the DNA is TGTGCCAGCAGTGGGCGGGGGCTGGGTGAAAAACTGTTTTTT. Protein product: CASSGRGLGEKLFF.

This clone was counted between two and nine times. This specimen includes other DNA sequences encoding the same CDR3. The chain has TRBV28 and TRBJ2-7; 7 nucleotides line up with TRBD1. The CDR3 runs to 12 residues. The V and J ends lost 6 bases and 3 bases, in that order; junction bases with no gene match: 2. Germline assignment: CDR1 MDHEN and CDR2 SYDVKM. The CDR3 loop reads CASRSGGYEQYF. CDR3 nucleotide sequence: TGTGCCAGCAGGTCAGGGGGCTACGAGCAGTACTTC.

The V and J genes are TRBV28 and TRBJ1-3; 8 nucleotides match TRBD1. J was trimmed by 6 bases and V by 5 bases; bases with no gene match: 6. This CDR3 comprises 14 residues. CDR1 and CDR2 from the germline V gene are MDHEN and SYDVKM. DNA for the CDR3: TGTGCCAGCAGTCGGGCAGGGGGCGTAAACACCATATATTTT. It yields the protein CASSRAGGVNTIYF.

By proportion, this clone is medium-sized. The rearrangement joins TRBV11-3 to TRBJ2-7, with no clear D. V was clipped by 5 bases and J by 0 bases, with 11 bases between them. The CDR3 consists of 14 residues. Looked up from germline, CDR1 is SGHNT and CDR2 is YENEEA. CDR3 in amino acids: CASSLDIFSYEQYF. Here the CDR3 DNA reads TGTGCCAGCAGCCTCGACATATTCTCCTACGAGCAGTACTTC.

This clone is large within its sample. The CDR3, as DNA: TGTGCCTGGAGTGTCGGGACAGACCCCTATGGCTACACCTTC. Residues: CAWSVGTDPYGYTF. V and J are TRBV30 and TRBJ1-2; 7 nucleotides align to TRBD1. The germline V gene encodes CDR1 GTSNPN and CDR2 SVGIG (reference sequence). The CDR3 spans 14 residues. The J segment lost 4 bases and the V segment lost 0 bases, leaving 5 bases of the junction unmatched. Filled out from reference TRBV30 and TRBJ1-2, the complete variable domain reads SQTIHQWPATLVQPVGSPLSLECTVEGTSNPNLYWYRQAAGRGLQLLFYSVGIGQISSEVPQNLSASRPQDRQFILSSKKLLLSDSGFYLCAWSVGTDPYGYTFGSGTRLTVV.

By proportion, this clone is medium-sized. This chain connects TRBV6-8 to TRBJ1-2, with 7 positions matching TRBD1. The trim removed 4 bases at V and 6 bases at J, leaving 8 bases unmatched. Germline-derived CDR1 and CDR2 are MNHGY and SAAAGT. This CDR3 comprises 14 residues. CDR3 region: CASSSADRFHGYTF. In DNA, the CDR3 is TGTGCCAGCAGTTCCGCGGACAGGTTCCATGGCTACACCTTC.

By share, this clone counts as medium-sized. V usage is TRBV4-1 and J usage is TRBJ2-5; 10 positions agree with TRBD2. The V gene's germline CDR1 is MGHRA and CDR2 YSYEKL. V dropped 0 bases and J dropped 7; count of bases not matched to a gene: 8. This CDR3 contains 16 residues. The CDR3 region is CASSQDVSRTSGTQYF. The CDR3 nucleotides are TGCGCCAGCAGCCAAGATGTGTCCCGGACTAGCGGGACCCAGTACTTC.

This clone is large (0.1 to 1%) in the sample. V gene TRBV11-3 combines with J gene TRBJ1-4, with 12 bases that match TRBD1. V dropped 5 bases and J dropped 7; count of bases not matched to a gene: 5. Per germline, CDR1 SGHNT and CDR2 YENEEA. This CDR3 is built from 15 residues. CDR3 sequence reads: CASSQWGQGAEKLFF. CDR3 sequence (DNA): TGTGCCAGCAGCCAATGGGGACAGGGGGCTGAAAAACTGTTTTTT.

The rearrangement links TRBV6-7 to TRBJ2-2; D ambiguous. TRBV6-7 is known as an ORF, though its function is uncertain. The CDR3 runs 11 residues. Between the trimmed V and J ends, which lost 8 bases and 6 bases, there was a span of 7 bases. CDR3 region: CASSISGELFF. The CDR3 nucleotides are TGTGCCAGCTCGATCTCCGGGGAGCTGTTTTTT.

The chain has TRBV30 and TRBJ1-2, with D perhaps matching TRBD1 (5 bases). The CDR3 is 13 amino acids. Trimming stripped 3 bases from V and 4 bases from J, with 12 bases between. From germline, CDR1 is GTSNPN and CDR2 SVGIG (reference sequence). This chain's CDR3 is CAWRTDTRYGYTF. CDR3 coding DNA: TGTGCCTGGAGGACGGACACCCGCTATGGCTACACCTTC.

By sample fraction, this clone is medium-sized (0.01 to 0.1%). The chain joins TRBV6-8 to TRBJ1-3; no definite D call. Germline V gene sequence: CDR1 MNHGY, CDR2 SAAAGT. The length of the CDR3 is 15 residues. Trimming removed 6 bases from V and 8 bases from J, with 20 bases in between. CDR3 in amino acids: CASSPGKLGWDTIYF. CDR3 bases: TGTGCCAGCAGCCCCGGGAAGCTCGGGTGGGACACCATATATTTT.

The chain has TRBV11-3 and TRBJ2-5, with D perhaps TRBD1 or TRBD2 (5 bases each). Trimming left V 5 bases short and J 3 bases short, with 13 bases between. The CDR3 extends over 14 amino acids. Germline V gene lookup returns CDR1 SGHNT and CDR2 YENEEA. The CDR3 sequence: CASSLTGTEETQYF. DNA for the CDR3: TGTGCCAGCAGCCTCACCGGGACGGAAGAGACCCAGTACTTC.

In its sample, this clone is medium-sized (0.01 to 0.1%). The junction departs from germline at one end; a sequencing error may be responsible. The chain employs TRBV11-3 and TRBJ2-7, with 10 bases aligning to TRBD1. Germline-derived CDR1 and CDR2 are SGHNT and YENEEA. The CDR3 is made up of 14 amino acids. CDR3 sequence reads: CARSLGQGAYEQYF. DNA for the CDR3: TGTGCCAGAAGCTTAGGACAGGGGGCCTACGAGCAGTACTTC. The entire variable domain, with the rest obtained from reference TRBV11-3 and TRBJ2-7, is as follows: EAGVVQSPRYKIIEKKQPVAFWCNPISGHNTLYWYLQNLGQGPELLIRYENEEAVDDSQLPKDRFSAERLKGVDSTLKIQPAELGDSAVYLCARSLGQGAYEQYFGPGTRLTVT.